A selection of T cell receptor beta chains follows, all from one sample in a study of CD8 T cells in Susac syndrome. Via MiXCR, TCRdb re-called the immunoSEQ multiplex PCR reads, giving one row per CDR3 protein. The profile shows 200,000 to 250,000 distinct CDR3 sequences, about 95% of them singletons. Source material: CD4+ T cells from PBMCs. The receptors were gathered from a human donor with multiple sclerosis. Each CDR3 is given with its conserved first and last residue. The D gene is left open where the match is weak. Size is stated for part of the rows, as once, few or many counts, or as a class when the clone is expanded.

d_call | j_call | clone_size | v_call | cdr3_aa | cdr3_nt
. | TRBJ2-5 | once | TRBV5-6 | CASSPDGEETQYF | TGTGCCAGCAGCCCGGACGGAGAAGAGACCCAGTACTTC
. | TRBJ1-1 | . | TRBV5-6 | CASSWPPRAEAFF | TGTGCCAGCAGCTGGCCCCCTAGGGCTGAAGCTTTCTTT
TRBD1 | TRBJ1-2 | . | TRBV20-1 | CSAREFTQAGGAYGYTF | TGCAGTGCTAGGGAATTTACACAAGCAGGGGGCGCCTATGGCTACACCTTC
. | TRBJ1-5 | . | TRBV30 | CAWSLLGRNQPQHF | TGTGCCTGGAGTCTTCTCGGACGCAATCAGCCCCAGCATTTT
TRBD2 | TRBJ2-7 | . | TRBV18 | CASSPWGGGSYEQYF | TGTGCCAGCTCACCATGGGGCGGGGGCTCCTACGAGCAGTACTTC
. | TRBJ2-4 | . | TRBV5-6 | CASSAIVGARRDIQYF | TGTGCCAGCAGCGCCATTGTCGGGGCCCGCAGGGACATTCAGTACTTC
. | TRBJ1-2 | . | TRBV30 | CAWIRTRNYGYTF | TGTGCCTGGATCAGAACACGCAACTATGGCTACACCTTC
. | TRBJ1-2 | . | TRBV15 | CATSRAGGGGSVYGYTF | TGTGCCACCAGCAGAGCGGGTGGCGGGGGCAGTGTCTATGGCTACACCTTC
. | TRBJ2-3 | . | TRBV5-1 | CASSLAQTLGADTQYF | TGCGCCAGCAGCTTGGCCCAGACGCTTGGAGCAGATACGCAGTATTTT
TRBD1 | TRBJ2-2 | . | TRBV9 | CASSYSGTGAGELFF | TGTGCCAGCAGCTACTCCGGGACAGGGGCCGGGGAGCTGTTTTTT
. | TRBJ2-7 | . | TRBV4-2 | CASSPRSGENEQYF | TGTGCCAGCAGCCCACGATCGGGAGAAAACGAGCAGTACTTC
. | TRBJ2-3 | . | TRBV20-1 | CSAPPPLERLTDTQYF | TGCAGTGCGCCACCTCCGTTGGAGCGGCTCACAGATACGCAGTATTTT
. | TRBJ1-4 | . | TRBV4-1 | CASSPEGAPANEKLFF | TGCGCCAGCAGCCCCGAAGGGGCGCCCGCTAATGAAAAACTGTTTTTT
TRBD1 | TRBJ1-1 | few | TRBV27 | CASSRDRDMNTEAFF | TGTGCCAGCAGTAGAGACAGGGATATGAACACTGAAGCTTTCTTT
. | TRBJ1-6 | . | TRBV7-9 | CASSGGTNSPLHF | TGTGCCAGCAGCGGGGGGACTAATTCACCCCTCCACTTT
. | TRBJ2-1 | . | TRBV10-1 | CASSDRGVGEQFF | TGCGCCAGCAGTGACAGGGGTGTGGGGGAGCAGTTCTTC
. | TRBJ2-5 | . | TRBV20-1 | CSARDHLRVETQYF | TGCAGTGCTAGAGATCACCTACGAGTGGAGACCCAGTACTTC
. | TRBJ1-1 | . | TRBV20-1 | CSARVELGEGTGTEAFF | TGCAGTGCTAGAGTCGAATTAGGGGAGGGTACGGGCACTGAAGCTTTCTTT
TRBD1 | TRBJ2-7 | . | TRBV6-6 | CASNPTGGYEQYF | TGTGCCAGCAACCCGACAGGGGGTTACGAGCAGTACTTC
. | TRBJ1-2 | . | TRBV7-9 | CASSLAGQVYGYTF | TGTGCCAGCAGCTTAGCGGGCCAGGTCTATGGCTACACCTTC
TRBD2 | TRBJ2-7 | . | TRBV19 | CASKGGGGDEQYF | TGTGCCAGTAAAGGCGGCGGGGGGGACGAGCAGTACTTC
TRBD1 | TRBJ2-3 | once | TRBV2 | CASRGGPSTDTQYF | TGTGCCAGCAGAGGGGGCCCTTCCACAGATACGCAGTATTTT
. | TRBJ1-2 | once | TRBV29-1 | CSVASGNYGYTF | TGCAGCGTTGCTTCGGGAAACTATGGCTACACCTTC
TRBD1 | TRBJ2-5 | . | TRBV6-5 | CASRSGTGKTQYF | TGTGCCAGCAGATCCGGGACAGGGAAGACCCAGTACTTC
. | TRBJ2-2 | . | TRBV3-1 | CASSHPGTGELFF | TGTGCCAGCAGCCATCCAGGGACCGGGGAGCTGTTTTTT
TRBD1 | TRBJ1-1 | . | TRBV29-1 | CSVSPYRGRGINTEAFF | TGCAGCGTGAGCCCATACAGGGGGCGCGGGATCAACACTGAAGCTTTCTTT
. | TRBJ1-5 | . | TRBV29-1 | CSVRTGWNQPQHF | TGCAGCGTTCGAACAGGGTGGAATCAGCCCCAGCATTTT
. | TRBJ2-1 | . | TRBV24-1 | CATSGNTWEQFF | TGTGCCACCAGTGGCAATACATGGGAGCAGTTCTTC
. | TRBJ2-1 | . | TRBV6-4 | CASSDYGGSLFF | TGTGCCAGCAGTGACTATGGGGGGTCTCTGTTCTTC
TRBD1 | TRBJ1-5 | . | TRBV28 | CASGLQGASQPQHF | TGTGCCAGCGGATTACAGGGGGCAAGTCAGCCCCAGCATTTT
TRBD2 | TRBJ2-3 | . | TRBV12-3/TRBV12-4 | CASSRGVQQYF | TGTGCCAGCAGCCGGGGGGTACAGCAGTATTTT
. | TRBJ2-5 | . | TRBV5-4 | CASSLPSQETQYF | TGTGCCAGCAGCTTGCCGTCCCAAGAGACCCAGTACTTC
TRBD1 | TRBJ1-5 | . | TRBV9 | CASSARGTGDQPQHF | TGTGCCAGCAGCGCACGAGGGACAGGGGATCAGCCCCAGCATTTT
TRBD2 | TRBJ2-5 | . | TRBV4-1 | CASSPPSGGETQYF | TGCGCCAGCAGCCCCCCGTCGGGGGGAGAGACCCAGTACTTC
. | TRBJ2-1 | . | TRBV18 | CASSPDRGSGNEQFF | TGTGCCAGCTCACCGGACCGAGGGAGTGGCAATGAGCAGTTCTTC
. | TRBJ2-5 | . | TRBV29-1 | CSVPVRNQETQYF | TGCAGCGTTCCCGTTAGGAACCAAGAGACCCAGTACTTC
. | TRBJ2-1 | . | TRBV7-3 | CASSPRSMYEQFF | TGTGCCAGCAGCCCACGGTCGATGTATGAGCAGTTCTTC
TRBD2 | TRBJ2-5 | . | TRBV7-2 | CASSLIPGEGTQYF | TGTGCCAGCAGCTTAATTCCTGGGGAGGGGACCCAGTACTTC
. | TRBJ2-7 | . | TRBV3-1 | CASSQDDWTVQYF | TGTGCCAGCAGCCAAGATGACTGGACGGTGCAGTACTTC
. | TRBJ1-2 | few | TRBV19 | CASSTGTGYGYTF | TGTGCCAGTAGTACTGGGACGGGCTATGGCTACACCTTC
. | TRBJ1-2 | . | TRBV30 | CAWSRFTARLNYGYTF | TGTGCCTGGAGTCGCTTCACAGCCCGACTTAACTATGGCTACACCTTC
. | TRBJ2-7 | . | TRBV9 | CASSVGSRSTYEQYF | TGTGCCAGCAGCGTAGGGTCGCGAAGTACATACGAGCAGTACTTC
TRBD1 | TRBJ1-2 | . | TRBV28 | CASSDRVYGYTF | TGTGCCAGCAGCGACAGGGTCTATGGCTACACCTTC
. | TRBJ2-1 | . | TRBV2 | CASEDYNEQFF | TGTGCCAGCGAAGACTACAATGAGCAGTTCTTC
. | TRBJ1-2 | . | TRBV2 | CASSGIRDGYGYTF | TGTGCCAGCAGTGGAATCCGGGACGGCTATGGCTACACCTTC
. | TRBJ2-7 | . | TRBV20-1 | CSAVQGSPYEQYF | TGCAGTGCCGTCCAGGGCAGCCCTTACGAGCAGTACTTC
TRBD1 | TRBJ1-5 | . | TRBV6-1 | CASSVETGQPQHF | TGTGCCAGCAGTGTGGAGACAGGGCAGCCCCAGCATTTT
. | TRBJ1-2 | . | TRBV28 | CASNVGGGTVAGNTF | .
. | TRBJ2-5 | . | TRBV14 | CASSQGHGSWTQYF | TGTGCCAGCAGCCAGGGACACGGGTCATGGACCCAGTACTTC